This T cell receptor (beta chain) was captured in a study of cytomegalovirus exposure and HLA in healthy donors (dated by TCRdb to 2016 to 2017). Regarding the complete study: An earlier analysis of some 600 of the donors reported 276 Gb of sequence data and about 120 million unique TCR beta sequences obtained from around 190 million T cells. Along with the approximately 670-subject first cohort, a separate validation cohort of over a hundred different subjects was used. A later analysis re-analyzed previously published TCR beta repertoires from 650 to 800 donors and added high-resolution HLA genotyping to study TCR occurrence patterns. All discovery cohort repertoires had been generated using a single sequencing platform. Of the approximately 400 genotyped donors, over 70% fell in the genetic ancestry cluster associated with self-reported Caucasian donors. Rather than drawing on any new phenotypic data, the later analysis identified candidate immune exposures from TCR beta sequences and the way those sequences occurred across donors. The aim of the study was to test whether cataloging public T cell receptors could identify signatures of past pathogen exposure. Donor age, sex, ethnicity and CMV serostatus were compiled together with the repertoire data. In an earlier analysis of several hundred of the donors, high-throughput TCR beta sequencing was used to judge whether each TCR beta V gene segment behaved as functional or pseudogenic. The T cell repertoires of several hundred subjects were profiled by immunosequencing and related to cytomegalovirus serostatus. Genome-wide SNP genotypes for about 55% of the roughly 670 donors were used in a later genetic analysis, which treated that subset as a discovery cohort. An early release that covered about 600 HLA-typed donors contained approximately 320 gigabases of sequencing data and about 84 million unique TCR sequences. To predict cytomegalovirus infection status, the study brought together high-throughput TCR immunosequencing, statistical association of individual TCRs with disease status, and machine learning. Class I and class II HLA loci were covered by the typing at four-digit resolution. Across 398 genotyped donors of the cohort, an average of about 240,000 unique TCR beta nucleotide sequences per donor were sequenced, and 15% to 20% of those sequences were non-productive. The number of donors typed differed by locus, with roughly 620-630 for A, B, C, DRB1 and DQB1, 522 for DQA1, 606 for DPA1, and some 440 for DPB1. Roughly five DR-DQ haplotypes were handled as single units for association and clustering because linkage in the cohort was strong.

As to this clone: The target of this receptor is not known. No qualities accompany the bases; no much larger clone lies one base away.

Findings and caveats that apply to the study as a whole: A later analysis reported that several top co-occurrence clusters appeared linked to parvovirus B19, influenza, CMV and Epstein-Barr virus. The study listed around 160 TCR beta chains as associated with cytomegalovirus. Sequencing depth was assumed to be roughly uniform across donors in the presence/absence analyses, though that assumption may not hold. In this cohort, only TCR beta chains were sequenced, and detectable features were limited by the absence of alpha or paired-chain data. In an earlier analysis of some 540 of the donors, most TCR beta V segments appeared in productive rearrangements about 90% or about 30% of the time, broadly matching IMGT annotations. Strong co-occurrence of HLA alleles, especially DR and DQ, made assigning TCR associations to individual alleles difficult. The classifier was reported to diagnose cytomegalovirus status with high specificity and sensitivity in both the original and validation cohorts. Some IMGT-functional V segments, including TRBV6-2 and TRBV6-3, could not be distinguished by the 87-base-pair reads and were therefore excluded. Because HLA typing was missing for some donors at each locus, association tests included only the typed subset. Specific HLA alleles were associated with more than 15,000 TCR beta sequences at a false discovery rate of 0.05 in a later analysis. According to a later analysis, TCR association rates differed among HLA loci, with DRB1 alleles showing the most associated TCRs and HLA-C alleles showing the fewest. A cluster of highly shared sequence variants was judged likely to represent a technical artifact of the sequencing pipeline. For the cohort, immune exposure information was limited to CMV serostatus. In a later analysis, HLA-associated TCR beta chains were found to be more clonally expanded and to have lower generation probabilities than equally common non-associated chains. Correlated functional status among segregating V segments might be attributable to linkage disequilibrium, but an unknown experimental factor could not be ruled out. Three of the identified cytomegalovirus-associated TCR beta chains were confirmed in vitro to be specific for cytomegalovirus antigens. While some public TCRs were present in many individuals, most TCR sequences turned up only very rarely across donors. A further reported finding was that TCR beta sequences accurately predicted the HLA-A and HLA-B alleles for most subjects in the first cohort. Because counts were too low, about 18 rarely observed V segments, including chromosome 9 orphons, were excluded from the earlier analysis of several hundred of the donors. According to a later genetic analysis, donors in an Asian-associated ancestry cluster had fewer N-insertions in productive TCRs than the approximately 690-donor mean. Most CMV-associated TCR beta chains appeared to be HLA-restricted in a later analysis, and the HLA associations seemed to be driven largely by CMV exposure. V-gene and J-gene trimming of TCR beta chains was associated with a missense DCLRE1C variant in a later genetic analysis, and the association was replicated in an independent cohort. The authors suggested that the approach could potentially be generalized to other disease states and immunological phenotypes.

Receptors were amplified or captured by the immunoSEQ multiplex PCR assay. The multiplex PCR relied on a mix of 60 forward primers for TCR Vbeta segments and 13 reverse primers for TCR Jbeta segments. The CDR3 region of rearranged TCR beta genes was amplified from genomic DNA by a multiplex PCR assay. The Illumina HiSeq System was used to sequence the amplified TCR beta libraries as 87-base-pair reads. From the authors' description of their analysis: In a later analysis, roughly 80 million unique TCR beta chains were counted across the approximately 670 repertoires, and roughly 11 million of these chains were shared by at least two donors. A nearest-neighbor algorithm error-corrected the raw reads and collapsed the reads into unique sequences, merging closely related sequences to remove PCR and sequencing errors. To assign V, D and J gene segments, CDR3 sequences were aligned to IMGT reference sequences. For a sequence to be retained, a match of at least six nucleotides was required to both a V gene segment and a J gene segment. Rearrangements were classified as productive when the CDR3 lacked stop codons and remained in frame with V and J, and all other rearrangements were classified as non-productive. Following IMGT convention, CDR3 was defined as the stretch from the second conserved V-encoded cysteine to the conserved J-encoded phenylalanine. Sequences without an unambiguous match to a single V gene segment were excluded from the earlier analysis of over 500 of the donors. In an earlier analysis of approximately 500 of the donors, a V segment was called functional when productive rearrangements were above 56.7%, and segregating when the standard deviation between donors exceeded 5%. A statistical classification framework was built for diagnosing cytomegalovirus status from the catalog of TCR beta chain sequences. A later analysis assigned V and J genes by comparing TCR nucleotide sequences with IMGT/GENE-DB human TR gene sequences. In a later analysis, CDR3 sequences and most-parsimonious VDJ recombination scenarios were assigned using the TCRdist pipeline. In a later analysis, each TCR beta chain was defined by its CDR3 amino acid sequence together with its V-gene family, and reads lacking a unique V-gene family were excluded. A later analysis removed 500 to 600 highly shared, low-generation-probability nucleotide sequences to deal with suspected cross-contamination and a sequencing artifact. In a later analysis, a clonal expansion index was calculated for each public chain from normalized within-repertoire ranks of inferred template counts. Generation probabilities in a later analysis came from a VDJ recombination model fitted to out-of-frame rearrangements, and those results were checked against IGoR. In a later analysis, TCR-TCR, TCR-HLA and TCR-CMV co-occurrence was scored with hypergeometric tests, and a repertoire-size bias correction was applied to TCR pairs. A later analysis estimated false discovery rates by permuting HLA or CMV assignments 20 times. A later analysis grouped co-occurring TCRs with DBSCAN, adding TCRdist sequence similarity when clustering within HLA-allele-positive subsets. Repertoires with fewer than 30,000 or more than 120,000 public chains were left out of co-occurrence clustering, as were about 5 repertoires with anomalous nucleotide sharing. TCRdb provides this immuneACCESS table in a form limited to in-frame rearrangements. Some clones are lacking; in checked studies, under half of them reflect an unresolved V gene, and why the rest are absent is not known. For V, J and clone size, that table is used; D and trimming come from the DNA. The sample yields more than 80,000 clones; about four fifths were counted once. Of the sample, under 3.5% is held by the ten largest clones.

V loses 1 base, J loses 10 bases, and the germline ends lie 14 bases apart. CDR1 is given as SGHTA and CDR2 as FQGNSA, both from the germline V gene. The CDR3, cysteine through phenylalanine, is 14 amino acids long. Left in the record is the CDR3 DNA by itself, 42 bases read in frame from the first base. The cohort was made up of 500 to 800 healthy bone marrow donors. At the time of sampling, all cohort members were nominally healthy, though unrecorded immune exposures were likely present. The donor was CMV seropositive and was included in the group of 250 to 300 seropositive cohort members. A peripheral blood sample was provided by each donor, and peripheral blood mononuclear cells were used for TCR beta sequencing. Genomic DNA extraction from the blood cell samples was performed with the Qiagen DNeasy Blood Extraction Kit.

This TCR was recovered from a female donor in good health and CMV-seropositive. Sequences were obtained from PBMCs. This chain is built from TRBV7-2 and TRBJ2-1; the D gene assignment is ambiguous. This receptor has the CDR3 CASSLGARIREQFF. Read as DNA, the sequence is TGTGCCAGCAGCTTAGGGGCCCGGATCAGGGAGCAGTTCTTC.